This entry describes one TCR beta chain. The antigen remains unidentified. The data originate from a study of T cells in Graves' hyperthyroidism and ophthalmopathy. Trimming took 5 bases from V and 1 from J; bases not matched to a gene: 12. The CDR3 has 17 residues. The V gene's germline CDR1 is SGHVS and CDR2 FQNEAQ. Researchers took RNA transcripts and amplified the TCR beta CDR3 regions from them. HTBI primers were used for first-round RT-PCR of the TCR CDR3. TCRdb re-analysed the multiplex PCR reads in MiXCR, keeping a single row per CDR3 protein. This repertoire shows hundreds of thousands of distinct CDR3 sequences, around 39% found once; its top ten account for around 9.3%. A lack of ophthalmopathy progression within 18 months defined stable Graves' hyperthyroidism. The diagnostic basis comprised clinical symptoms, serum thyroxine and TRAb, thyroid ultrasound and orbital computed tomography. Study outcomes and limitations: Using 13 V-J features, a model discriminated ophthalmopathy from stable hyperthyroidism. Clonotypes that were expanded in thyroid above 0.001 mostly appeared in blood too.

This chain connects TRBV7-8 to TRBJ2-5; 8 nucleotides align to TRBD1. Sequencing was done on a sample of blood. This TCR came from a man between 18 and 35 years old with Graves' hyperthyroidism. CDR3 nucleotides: TGTGCCAGCAGCGGCAGGGGGCTAGATTACATCCAAGAGACCCAGTACTTC. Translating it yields CASSGRGLDYIQETQYF.